This entry lists 21 T cell receptor beta chains sequenced from one sample in a study of cytomegalovirus exposure and HLA in healthy donors. Primers included in the PCR were 60 Vbeta and 13 Jbeta primers. Libraries were prepared by immunoSEQ multiplex PCR; TCRdb keeps only in-frame clonotypes and omits some of them. The sample carries under 95,000 clones, 60% to 85% recorded once. Specimen: PBMCs. All receptors come from a male donor in good health and CMV-seronegative.

The V and J genes are TRBV5-1 and TRBJ2-7; possibly TRBD1 for D (6 bases). This CDR3 has 15 residues. Between the trimmed V and J ends, which lost 0 bases and 4 bases, there was a span of 14 bases. From germline, CDR1 is SGHRS and CDR2 YFSETQ. In DNA, the CDR3 is TGCGCCAGCAGCTTGGAATCGGGACAAAGTTACGAGCAGTACTTC. It encodes CASSLESGQSYEQYF.

The sample holds one count of this clone. The chain uses TRBV9 and TRBJ2-3; D perhaps matches TRBD2 (6 bases). V dropped 1 base and J dropped 2 bases, with 11 bases sitting between them. Germline V gene data show CDR1 as SGDLS and CDR2 as YYNGEE. This CDR3 spans 15 amino acids. In DNA form, the CDR3 reads TGTGCCAGCAGCGTACGTAGCGGAGCCACAGATACGCAGTATTTT. This codes for CASSVRSGATDTQYF.

This clone was observed a handful of times. The V gene is TRBV4-1, the J gene TRBJ1-1, with TRBD1 as a possible D gene (6 bases). CDR3 size: 15 residues. V was cut by 1 base and J by 3 bases, with 12 bases left in between. Per the germline V gene, CDR1 is MGHRA and CDR2 is YSYEKL. The CDR3: CASSQVSGQHTEAFF. In DNA form, the CDR3 reads TGCGCCAGCAGCCAAGTATCCGGACAGCACACTGAAGCTTTCTTT.

V gene TRBV7-9 combines with J gene TRBJ2-7, with TRBD1 as a possible D gene (6 bases). V gave up 5 bases and J gave up 2 bases, with 19 bases separating them. The CDR3 runs 16 residues. Germline V CDR1 and CDR2: SEHNR, FQNEAQ (reference sequence). CDR3 sequence (DNA): TGTGCCAGCAGCGCCGTAACGGCTGGGACACCCTACGAGCAGTACTTC. This translates into CASSAVTAGTPYEQYF.

The rearrangement joins TRBV7-9 to TRBJ2-2, with a weak D call TRBD1 (6 bases). The CDR3 is 15 residues long. The germline V and J ends were trimmed by 5 bases and 6 bases, with 16 bases remaining between them. CDR1 is SEHNR and CDR2 is FQNEAQ in the germline V gene (reference sequence). The CDR3 DNA follows: TGTGCCAGCAGCCCTGTCTATGGGGGCGCCGGGGAGCTGTTTTTT. It specifies CASSPVYGGAGELFF. The full variable domain, completed using reference TRBV7-9 and TRBJ2-2, is DTGVSQNPRHKITKRGQNVTFRCDPISEHNRLYWYRQTLGQGPEFLTYFQNEAQLEKSRLLSDRFSAERPKGSFSTLEIQRTEQGDSAMYLCASSPVYGGAGELFFGEGSRLTVL.

This chain links TRBV27 with TRBJ2-1; the match to TRBD2 covers 7 bases. Germline CDR1 MNHEY, CDR2 SMNVEV (reference sequence). The V gene end was trimmed by 4 bases and the J gene end by 10 bases; junction bases not matched to a gene: 19. The CDR3 is 17 residues long. As DNA, the CDR3 is TGTGCCAGCAGTTCGCAAATATTTGCGGGAGTAGGTGGAGAGCAGTTCTTC. Translation gives CASSSQIFAGVGGEQFF.

This clone was counted a few times. The chain uses TRBV7-8 and TRBJ2-5; D gene uncertain. This CDR3 is 11 amino acids long. The germline V gene encodes CDR1 SGHVS and CDR2 FQNEAQ. V was clipped by 0 bases and J by 13 bases, with 9 bases between them. CDR3 nucleotide sequence: TGTGCCAGCAGCTTAGCTCGAGCAACGTACTTC. This gives the protein CASSLARATYF.

This clone was seen more than once but under ten times. The chain carries TRBV7-8 and TRBJ2-3, with TRBD1 matching over 9 bases. Germline V CDR1 and CDR2: SGHVS, FQNEAQ. J gave up 2 bases and V 5 bases, and 14 bases lay outside the gene matches. The CDR3 has 18 amino acids. CDR3 DNA: TGTGCCAGCAGCCTAATCATGCCGGGACAGGGAAACACAGATACGCAGTATTTT. Amino acids: CASSLIMPGQGNTDTQYF.

This clone appeared a single time. The chain recombines TRBV9 with TRBJ1-2; TRBD1 matches 9 bases. V dropped 7 bases and J dropped 9; count of bases not matched to a gene: 7. Per the germline V gene, CDR1 is SGDLS and CDR2 is YYNGEE. The CDR3 totals 12 residues. CDR3 nucleotides: TGTGCCAGCCAAGGACAGGGGCGAAGCTACACCTTC. This translates into CASQGQGRSYTF.

The chain uses TRBV25-1 and TRBJ2-1; maybe TRBD1 (5 bases). The CDR3 contains 15 residues. With 0 bases removed from V and 8 bases from J, the gap between germline ends came to 14 bases. Germline V gives CDR1 MGHDK, CDR2 SYGVNS. DNA of the CDR3: TGTGCCAGCAGTGAATACAAGGGAAGGGGCGATGAGCAGTTCTTC. This sequence encodes CASSEYKGRGDEQFF.

The chain recombines TRBV4-2 with TRBJ2-1; 8 positions agree with TRBD1. The CDR3 length is 15 residues. From germline, CDR1 is LGHNA and CDR2 YNFKEQ. With V trimmed by 0 bases and J by 8 bases, 6 bases remained unmatched. This CDR3 reads CASSQEVQGAYEQFF. Here the CDR3 DNA reads TGTGCCAGCAGCCAAGAGGTGCAGGGGGCATATGAGCAGTTCTTC.

This chain connects TRBV5-8 to TRBJ2-2; a weak D match, TRBD2 (5 bases). The CDR3 contains 14 residues. V was pared by 0 bases and J by 6 bases, with 9 bases between. Germline-derived CDR1 and CDR2 are SGHTS and YDEGEE. The CDR3 sequence: CASSLGLTPGELFF. CDR3 nucleotides: TGTGCCAGCAGCTTGGGACTAACCCCCGGGGAGCTGTTTTTT.

The rearrangement links TRBV30 to TRBJ1-1; TRBD1 aligns across 9 bases. The CDR3 totals 17 residues. The V gene's germline CDR1 is GTSNPN and CDR2 SVGIG (reference sequence). V shed 3 bases, J shed 2 bases, and the junction held 13 bases outside the gene matches. CDR3 region: CAWSNVRDRVRNTEAFF. Written as DNA, the CDR3 is TGTGCCTGGAGCAACGTTCGGGACAGGGTCAGAAACACTGAAGCTTTCTTT.

The V call is TRBV27, the J call TRBJ1-2, with a tentative D call TRBD1 (6 bases). CDR3 length equals 14 residues. CDR1 MNHEY and CDR2 SMNVEV come from the germline V gene (reference sequence). Between the trimmed V and J ends, which lost 0 bases and 8 bases, there was a span of 13 bases. This CDR3 is CASSLSPGVVGYTF. CDR3 nucleotides: TGTGCCAGCAGTTTATCTCCAGGGGTGGTAGGCTACACCTTC.

The chain links TRBV7-9 to TRBJ2-2, with TRBD2 matching over 11 bases. CDR3 length equals 16 residues. Trimming removed 6 bases from V and 6 bases from J; junction bases left unmatched: 9. CDR1 is SEHNR, CDR2 FQNEAQ, per germline (reference sequence). CDR3 sequence: CASRGIAGGHAGELFF. In DNA, the CDR3 is TGTGCCAGCAGAGGCATAGCGGGAGGGCATGCCGGGGAGCTGTTTTTT.

The chain is built from TRBV5-1 and TRBJ1-2; 12 bases fit TRBD1. CDR3 size: 17 residues. Trimming took 0 bases from V and 2 from J; bases not matched to a gene: 5. The germline gives CDR1 SGHRS, CDR2 YFSETQ. The CDR3: CASSLGPGTGGNYGYTF. The CDR3 DNA follows: TGCGCCAGCAGCTTGGGCCCCGGGACAGGGGGCAACTATGGCTACACCTTC.

The rearrangement links TRBV30 to TRBJ1-3; 7 bases are shared with TRBD1. Germline V gives CDR1 GTSNPN, CDR2 SVGIG (reference sequence). J was trimmed by 3 bases and V by 0 bases; bases with no gene match: 2. This CDR3 is 14 amino acids long. CDR3 sequence reads: CAWSVQGGGNTIYF. DNA of the CDR3: TGTGCCTGGAGTGTCCAGGGGGGTGGAAACACCATATATTTT.

This clone was seen only once. The chain carries TRBV4-1 and TRBJ1-2; 7 positions match TRBD1. Trimming at V came to 1 base and at J to 4 bases, leaving 6 bases not matched to a gene. CDR3 size: 15 residues. The germline gives CDR1 MGHRA, CDR2 YSYEKL. The CDR3 region has the DNA TGCGCCAGCAGCCAAGGACAGGGAATCACCTATGGCTACACCTTC. Translated: CASSQGQGITYGYTF.

This clone is a singleton in its sample. The chain recombines TRBV11-2 with TRBJ2-2, with 8 bases aligning to TRBD2. Germline CDR1 and CDR2: SGHAT and FQNNGV. The V segment lost 4 bases and the J segment 4 bases; nucleotides outside the gene matches: 5. This CDR3 has 15 amino acids. CDR3 amino acids: CASSSGGAGTGELFF. DNA for the CDR3: TGTGCCAGCAGCTCCGGGGGGGCGGGCACCGGGGAGCTGTTTTTT.

V usage is TRBV5-4 and J usage is TRBJ1-1; TRBD1 is a possible D gene (5 bases). Germline-derived CDR1 and CDR2 are SGHNT and YYREEE (reference sequence). The CDR3 runs to 13 residues. Trimming left V 4 bases short and J 1 base short, with 8 bases between. CDR3 loop: CASSPTANTEAFF. In DNA, the CDR3 is TGTGCCAGCAGCCCGACAGCGAACACTGAAGCTTTCTTT.

The chain has TRBV18 and TRBJ2-5; TRBD2 is a possible D gene (6 bases). This CDR3 comprises 12 residues. CDR1 KGHSH and CDR2 LQKENI come from the germline V gene. Trimming pared 11 bases from V and 4 bases from J, leaving 14 bases between. CDR3 loop: CAVGGSGETQYF. The CDR3 bases are TGTGCCGTAGGAGGGTCCGGAGAGACCCAGTACTTC. Using reference TRBV18 and TRBJ2-5 for the parts outside the CDR3, the full variable domain is NAGVMQNPRHLVRRRGQEARLRCSPMKGHSHVYWYRQLPEEGLKFMVYLQKENIIDESGMPKERFSAEFPKEGPSILRIQQVVRGDSAAYFCAVGGSGETQYFGPGTRLLVL.